The rows below give T cell receptor beta chains drawn from one sample of a study of blood T cell repertoires in COVID-19. Profiled with immunoSEQ multiplex PCR; TCRdb holds only in-frame clones, not every one. The sample consists of hundreds of thousands of clones, more than 75% of them appearing once. The sample comprised peripheral blood. The receptors derive from a man of 80 years or more with acute or convalescent COVID-19. Each CDR3 is given without its conserved first and last residue. The order of the fields is J gene, clone size, V gene, D gene, CDR3 protein. A D gene is named only where the DNA matches it firmly. Part of the rows lack a size; the others show once, few, many or a class for expanded clones.

j_call: TRBJ1-1; clone_size: -; v_call: TRBV18; d_call: -; cdr3_aa: ASSPNPDSRAF
j_call: TRBJ2-5; clone_size: -; v_call: TRBV10-3; d_call: TRBD2; cdr3_aa: AIRGTSEETQY
j_call: TRBJ1-2; clone_size: -; v_call: TRBV11-2; d_call: -; cdr3_aa: ASSSSNVRGYGYT
j_call: TRBJ2-2; clone_size: few; v_call: TRBV5-4; d_call: TRBD1; cdr3_aa: ASSSQGTVSGELF
j_call: TRBJ2-2; clone_size: -; v_call: TRBV7-3; d_call: TRBD2; cdr3_aa: ASSSVGLAGDTGELF
j_call: TRBJ2-3; clone_size: -; v_call: TRBV7-3; d_call: -; cdr3_aa: ASSRQGGTDTQY
j_call: TRBJ1-5; clone_size: few; v_call: TRBV6-6; d_call: -; cdr3_aa: ASSYPQGRGNQPQH
j_call: TRBJ1-2; clone_size: -; v_call: TRBV9; d_call: TRBD1; cdr3_aa: ASTPGQGLDNYGYT
j_call: TRBJ1-4; clone_size: -; v_call: TRBV7-9; d_call: TRBD1; cdr3_aa: ASSKAGGNEKLF
j_call: TRBJ2-2; clone_size: -; v_call: TRBV27; d_call: TRBD1; cdr3_aa: ASSPGTGKIMTGELF
j_call: TRBJ1-6; clone_size: once; v_call: TRBV6-5; d_call: TRBD1; cdr3_aa: ASRATGDNSPLH
j_call: TRBJ2-1; clone_size: -; v_call: TRBV7-7; d_call: TRBD2; cdr3_aa: ASSLGSGSGEQF
j_call: TRBJ1-3; clone_size: -; v_call: TRBV14; d_call: -; cdr3_aa: ASSRNQVGSGNTIY
j_call: TRBJ1-1; clone_size: -; v_call: TRBV30; d_call: -; cdr3_aa: AFRALNTEAF
j_call: TRBJ1-3; clone_size: few; v_call: TRBV29-1; d_call: -; cdr3_aa: SVEQSGNTIY
j_call: TRBJ1-1; clone_size: -; v_call: TRBV29-1; d_call: -; cdr3_aa: SVGKGVRSEAF
j_call: TRBJ1-6; clone_size: -; v_call: TRBV5-1; d_call: -; cdr3_aa: ASSLEGKSPLH
j_call: TRBJ1-1; clone_size: once; v_call: TRBV3-1/TRBV3-2; d_call: -; cdr3_aa: ASSHGLTAF
j_call: TRBJ2-7; clone_size: -; v_call: TRBV28; d_call: TRBD2; cdr3_aa: ASRPGTSGTYEQY
j_call: TRBJ1-1; clone_size: few; v_call: TRBV5-5; d_call: -; cdr3_aa: ASSLQADTEAF
j_call: TRBJ2-2; clone_size: -; v_call: TRBV5-1; d_call: TRBD1; cdr3_aa: ASSWGQGENTGELF
j_call: TRBJ2-5; clone_size: -; v_call: TRBV15; d_call: -; cdr3_aa: ATSSPVWYQETQY
j_call: TRBJ2-5; clone_size: few; v_call: TRBV14; d_call: TRBD1; cdr3_aa: ASSQDQNPGQGGETQY
j_call: TRBJ2-5; clone_size: -; v_call: TRBV6-1; d_call: -; cdr3_aa: ASSDEAVRGTQY
j_call: TRBJ2-2; clone_size: -; v_call: TRBV19; d_call: TRBD1; cdr3_aa: ASTDRRDTGELF
j_call: TRBJ2-7; clone_size: -; v_call: TRBV28; d_call: TRBD1; cdr3_aa: ASSRTGRSYEQY
j_call: TRBJ2-1; clone_size: -; v_call: TRBV2; d_call: TRBD2; cdr3_aa: ASRALAGGEQF
j_call: TRBJ1-2; clone_size: once; v_call: TRBV7-9; d_call: -; cdr3_aa: ASSPDRFSYGYT
j_call: TRBJ2-7; clone_size: -; v_call: TRBV5-1; d_call: TRBD2; cdr3_aa: ASSGPTSGSSHEQY
j_call: TRBJ1-1; clone_size: -; v_call: TRBV28; d_call: -; cdr3_aa: ASSSSTRANTEAF
j_call: TRBJ2-1; clone_size: -; v_call: TRBV7-9; d_call: -; cdr3_aa: ASSLDTYNEQF
j_call: TRBJ2-2; clone_size: -; v_call: TRBV5-1; d_call: TRBD2; cdr3_aa: ASSLLVLGGLAGGTGELF
j_call: TRBJ2-3; clone_size: -; v_call: TRBV5-3; d_call: TRBD2; cdr3_aa: ARSRGLAGDADTQY
j_call: TRBJ2-5; clone_size: -; v_call: TRBV19; d_call: -; cdr3_aa: ASSIKGLGATTQY